One and the same sample provided the 29 T cell receptor beta chains below, sequenced in a study of blood T cell repertoires in COVID-19. Here immunoSEQ multiplex PCR was the method, and the copy in TCRdb shows in-frame clones only, minus some. The sample shows 150,000 to 200,000 clones, 89% of them seen only once. Sequencing was done on a sample of peripheral blood. The source of these receptors is a man aged 60 to 69 with acute or convalescent COVID-19.

The chain has TRBV4-2 and TRBJ1-1, with D possibly TRBD1 on 6 matching bases. V was clipped by 0 bases and J by 1 base, with 15 bases between them. Germline V CDR1 and CDR2: LGHNA, YNFKEQ. The CDR3 loop spans 17 amino acids. CDR3 DNA: TGTGCCAGCAGCCAAGATCCCAGGGGCCTGGGGAACACTGAAGCTTTCTTT. Encoded protein: CASSQDPRGLGNTEAFF.

This sequence joins TRBV4-1 and TRBJ2-2; 8 bases line up with TRBD1. CDR3 length: 15 amino acids. J gave up 6 bases and V 1 base, and 4 bases lay outside the gene matches. Germline values: CDR1 MGHRA, CDR2 YSYEKL. CDR3 sequence (DNA): TGCGCCAGCAGCCAAGCAGGGGGCTCGTCCGGGGAGCTGTTTTTT. It translates to CASSQAGGSSGELFF.

The chain has TRBV6-5 and TRBJ1-1; 12 bases agree with TRBD1. The CDR3 contains 13 residues. The V gene's germline CDR1 is MNHEY and CDR2 SVGAGI. With V trimmed by 6 bases and J by 10 bases, 6 bases remained unmatched. CDR3 coding DNA: TGTGCCAGCAGCGACAGGGACAGGGGGCGAGCTTTCTTT. It specifies CASSDRDRGRAFF.

The genes are TRBV6-5 and TRBJ2-7; D gene ambiguous. Germline CDR1 and CDR2: MNHEY and SVGAGI. This CDR3 has 13 amino acids. V lost 4 bases, J lost 5 bases, and 12 bases lay in between. The CDR3, as DNA: TGTGCCAGCAGTTCGGCGCGGCCCAACGAGCAGTACTTC. Amino acids: CASSSARPNEQYF.

The V and J genes are TRBV4-3 and TRBJ1-2, with 7 bases matching TRBD1. The CDR3 contains 13 residues. Trimming at V came to 5 bases and at J to 6 bases, leaving 6 bases not matched to a gene. Germline assignment: CDR1 LGHNA and CDR2 YSLEER. The CDR3, as DNA: TGCGCCAGCAGCATCACAGGGGTGGATGGCTACACCTTC. Protein product: CASSITGVDGYTF.

The chain uses TRBV20-1 and TRBJ1-2; 8 bases line up with TRBD1. There are 13 residues in the CDR3. CDR1 and CDR2 from the germline V gene are DFQATT and SNEGSKA (reference sequence). The V and J ends lost 5 bases and 4 bases, in that order; junction bases with no gene match: 6. Here the CDR3 DNA reads TGCAGTGCTGGTGAGACAGGGGTCTATGGCTACACCTTC. Encoded protein: CSAGETGVYGYTF.

This chain joins TRBV24-1 and TRBJ2-3; 7 positions agree with TRBD1. Germline V lookup: CDR1 KGHDR, CDR2 SFDVKD. This CDR3 comprises 15 residues. V gave up 1 base and J gave up 2 bases; unmatched junction bases: 2. CDR3 DNA: TGTGCCACCAGTGATTTAGACAGGGTCACAGATACGCAGTATTTT. Its translation is CATSDLDRVTDTQYF.

The chain recombines TRBV19 with TRBJ1-1, with D perhaps TRBD1 (5 bases). Trimming stripped 7 bases from V and 1 base from J, with 13 bases between. The CDR3 is made up of 14 amino acids. Germline-derived CDR1 and CDR2 are LNHDA and SQIVND (reference sequence). CDR3 protein: CASIPRVGNTEAFF. CDR3 nucleotide sequence: TGTGCCAGTATTCCCAGGGTTGGGAACACTGAAGCTTTCTTT.

This clone was seen more than once but under ten times. The chain employs TRBV18 and TRBJ1-5, with D possibly matching TRBD1 (6 bases). V was cut by 6 bases and J by 5 bases, with 20 bases left in between. The CDR3 runs 16 residues. Germline CDR1 is KGHSH and CDR2 is LQKENI. The CDR3 is CASSRGVGALDQPQHF. The CDR3 nucleotides are TGTGCCAGCTCCAGGGGAGTAGGGGCTCTGGATCAGCCCCAGCATTTT.

The rearrangement links TRBV10-3 to TRBJ1-5; 8 nucleotides align to TRBD1. The CDR3 has 13 residues. Germline trimming cut 4 bases from V and 4 bases from J; bases unmatched to any gene: 0. Germline V CDR1 and CDR2: ENHRY, SYGVKD. CDR3 protein: CAISGTGNQPQHF. The DNA for the CDR3 is TGTGCCATCAGTGGGACAGGGAATCAGCCCCAGCATTTT.

This chain links TRBV24-1 with TRBJ1-1; 9 bases align to TRBD1. The germline CDR1 and CDR2 sequences are KGHDR and SFDVKD. The length of the CDR3 is 16 residues. The J segment lost 1 base and the V segment lost 3 bases, leaving 5 bases of the junction unmatched. This CDR3 is CATSDPRTGANTEAFF. CDR3 bases: TGTGCCACCAGTGATCCACGGACAGGGGCGAACACTGAAGCTTTCTTT.

The chain uses TRBV5-1 and TRBJ2-3, with D unclear. CDR1 is SGHRS, CDR2 YFSETQ, per germline. The CDR3 is 11 residues long. V was pared by 4 bases and J by 4 bases, with 4 bases between. CDR3 DNA: TGCGCCAGCAGCGCGGCAGATACGCAGTATTTT. Translation gives CASSAADTQYF.

This chain links TRBV13 with TRBJ2-4; D remains ambiguous. The germline V gene encodes CDR1 PRHDT and CDR2 FYEKMQ (reference sequence). The CDR3 totals 18 residues. With 5 bases removed from V and 0 bases from J, the gap between germline ends came to 20 bases. CDR3 amino acids: CASSLSDTIKLAKNIQYF. In DNA, the CDR3 is TGTGCCAGCAGCCTGTCTGACACAATCAAACTAGCCAAAAACATTCAGTACTTC. Full variable domain (rest looked up from reference TRBV13 and TRBJ2-4): AAGVIQSPRHLIKEKRETATLKCYPIPRHDTVYWYQQGPGQDPQFLISFYEKMQSDKGSIPDRFSAQQFSDYHSELNMSSLELGDSALYFCASSLSDTIKLAKNIQYFGAGTRLSVL.

V is TRBV7-3 and J is TRBJ2-4, with 11 bases identical to TRBD1. The germline V gene encodes CDR1 SGHTA and CDR2 FQGTGA. CDR3 size: 17 residues. The V segment lost 4 bases and the J segment 1 base; nucleotides outside the gene matches: 6. As DNA, the CDR3 is TGTGCCAGCAGCTCCGATGGACAGGGGGCGGCCAAAAACATTCAGTACTTC. It codes for CASSSDGQGAAKNIQYF.

This rearrangement joins TRBV19 to TRBJ2-7; D perhaps matches TRBD2 (7 bases). The CDR3 contains 15 residues. V was cut by 3 bases and J by 0 bases, with 12 bases left in between. The V gene's germline CDR1 is LNHDA and CDR2 SQIVND (reference sequence). This CDR3 is CASSMTGGPSYEQYF. The DNA for the CDR3 is TGTGCCAGTAGTATGACCGGGGGGCCCTCCTACGAGCAGTACTTC. The full variable domain, its missing parts supplied by reference TRBV19 and TRBJ2-7, is DGGITQSPKYLFRKEGQNVTLSCEQNLNHDAMYWYRQDPGQGLRLIYYSQIVNDFQKGDIAEGYSVSREKKESFPLTVTSAQKNPTAFYLCASSMTGGPSYEQYFGPGTRLTVT.

The gene calls are TRBV5-1 and TRBJ1-2; TRBD1 agrees at 7 bases. This CDR3 has 14 amino acids. Germline trimming cut 4 bases from V and 4 bases from J; bases unmatched to any gene: 7. From germline, CDR1 is SGHRS and CDR2 YFSETQ. The CDR3 sequence: CASSGRGGSYGYTF. The CDR3 DNA follows: TGCGCCAGCAGCGGAAGAGGGGGCTCCTATGGCTACACCTTC. Full variable domain (missing parts from reference TRBV5-1 and TRBJ1-2): KAGVTQTPRYLIKTRGQQVTLSCSPISGHRSVSWYQQTPGQGLQFLFEYFSETQRNKGNFPGRFSGRQFSNSRSEMNVSTLELGDSALYLCASSGRGGSYGYTFGSGTRLTVV.

The sample holds many counts of this clone. The genes are TRBV7-9 and TRBJ2-1, with 7 bases matching TRBD1. V lost 5 bases and J lost 2; bases outside the gene matches: 6. This CDR3 has 15 residues. Per the germline V gene, CDR1 is SEHNR and CDR2 is FQNEAQ (reference sequence). The CDR3 spells CASSAPGQTYNEQFF. The CDR3 DNA reads as TGTGCCAGCAGCGCACCGGGACAGACCTACAATGAGCAGTTCTTC.

This chain connects TRBV6-6 to TRBJ2-3; 12 nucleotides line up with TRBD2. Germline V gene data show CDR1 as MNHNY and CDR2 as SVGAGI (reference sequence). V was pared by 10 bases and J by 6 bases, with 11 bases of the junction left unmatched. The CDR3 length is 15 residues. The CDR3 loop is CAIRTSGTTWDTQYF. The CDR3, as DNA: TGTGCCATCCGGACTAGCGGGACTACCTGGGATACGCAGTATTTT.

This clone has a single count. The rearrangement links TRBV2 to TRBJ2-1; no clear D. CDR3 length equals 16 residues. V was trimmed by 4 bases and J by 4 bases, leaving 17 bases between them. Germline CDR1 and CDR2: SNHLY and FYNNEI. CDR3 bases: TGTGCCAGCAGTGGTGTCAGTCCCCAGGAATACAATGAGCAGTTCTTC. Its protein is CASSGVSPQEYNEQFF.

The table lists this clone with a few counts. The chain recombines TRBV30 with TRBJ1-6; D is ambiguous. V lost 2 bases and J lost 0, with 5 bases in between. Germline V lookup: CDR1 GTSNPN, CDR2 SVGIG (reference sequence). This CDR3 spans 14 amino acids. The CDR3: CAWSPSSYNSPLHF. CDR3 bases: TGTGCCTGGAGTCCGAGCTCCTATAATTCACCCCTCCACTTT.

The V gene is TRBV7-3, the J gene TRBJ1-1; D may be TRBD1 (6 bases). Germline V gene lookup returns CDR1 SGHTA and CDR2 FQGTGA. The CDR3 runs 13 residues. Trimming removed 9 bases at V and 0 bases at J, with 11 bases between. The CDR3 DNA sequence: TGTGCCAGTGCTGGGGGCATGAACACTGAAGCTTTCTTT. Protein sequence: CASAGGMNTEAFF.

The chain recombines TRBV19 with TRBJ1-2; TRBD1 aligns across 10 bases. The CDR3 runs 16 residues. Losses at the gene ends were 4 bases for V and 6 bases for J; bases not matched to a gene: 11. The germline CDR1 and CDR2 sequences are LNHDA and SQIVND (reference sequence). CDR3 sequence reads: CASSTLRDRGINGYTF. CDR3 coding DNA: TGTGCCAGTAGTACCCTCCGGGACAGGGGAATTAATGGCTACACCTTC.

The chain couples TRBV6-1 to TRBJ2-3; no firm D call. Germline CDR1 and CDR2: MNHNS and SASEGT. V was cut by 1 base and J by 3 bases, with 20 bases left in between. There are 18 residues in the CDR3. The CDR3 DNA is TGTGCCAGCAGTGAAGAGTTTGCCGGTAGCCTTCGGACAGATACGCAGTATTTT. As protein: CASSEEFAGSLRTDTQYF.

The chain employs TRBV6-6 and TRBJ2-2; D is perhaps TRBD1 (5 bases). The CDR3 sequence is 12 residues long. Trimming shortened V by 6 bases and J by 4 bases, and 6 bases separated the two germline ends. Germline CDR1 is MNHNY and CDR2 is SVGAGI (reference sequence). This chain's CDR3 is CASRGVTGELFF. The CDR3 DNA sequence: TGTGCCAGCAGAGGGGTCACCGGGGAGCTGTTTTTT.

This chain links TRBV18 with TRBJ2-7; TRBD1 matches at 8 bases. The germline gives CDR1 KGHSH, CDR2 LQKENI. Germline trimming cut 5 bases from V and 0 bases from J; bases unmatched to any gene: 3. The CDR3 loop spans 14 amino acids. The CDR3: CASSRDRNSYEQYF. In DNA form, the CDR3 reads TGTGCCAGCTCAAGGGACAGGAACTCCTACGAGCAGTACTTC.

V is TRBV5-1 and J is TRBJ1-3; a possible D gene is TRBD1 (5 bases). The V end was cut by 0 bases, the J end by 0 bases, with 7 bases between. The CDR3 is 15 amino acids. Germline V gene lookup returns CDR1 SGHRS and CDR2 YFSETQ. The DNA of the CDR3 is TGCGCCAGCAGCTTGGACGGGGGCTCTGGAAACACCATATATTTT. It codes for CASSLDGGSGNTIYF.

This chain connects TRBV30 to TRBJ2-3, with a tentative D call TRBD2 (5 bases). V lost 2 bases to trimming and J lost 3 bases, with 12 bases between them. Germline loops: CDR1 GTSNPN, CDR2 SVGIG (reference sequence). The CDR3 is made up of 14 amino acids. CDR3 DNA sequence: TGTGCCTGGAGTTCGAACGGAGGAACAGATACGCAGTATTTT. Its protein product is CAWSSNGGTDTQYF.

This rearrangement joins TRBV10-2 to TRBJ1-2; TRBD1 matches 7 bases. Looked up from germline, CDR1 is WSHSY and CDR2 is SAAADI. CDR3 length: 17 amino acids. The trim removed 7 bases at V and 7 bases at J, leaving 21 bases unmatched. CDR3: CASKPRQGESPMFGYTF. The CDR3 DNA sequence: TGCGCCAGCAAACCGCGGCAGGGGGAGTCTCCCATGTTTGGCTACACCTTC.

The chain couples TRBV25-1 to TRBJ1-1; D gene unclear. The CDR3 length is 13 residues. With 4 bases removed from V and 4 bases from J, the gap between germline ends came to 10 bases. CDR1 and CDR2 from the germline V gene are MGHDK and SYGVNS. CDR3 amino acids: CASSARRATEAFF. The CDR3 DNA follows: TGTGCCAGCAGTGCTCGGAGGGCCACTGAAGCTTTCTTT.